This T cell receptor (beta chain) was captured in a study of response to subunit inactivated influenza vaccine. The CDR3 has 13 amino acids. Trimming took off 3 bases at V and 2 bases at J, with 7 bases between the two ends. Germline CDR1 reads KGHSH; CDR2 reads LQKENI. Each CDR3 protein is one row after TCRdb ran MiXCR on the RT-PCR reads. The sample records more than 550,000 distinct CDR3 sequences, 12% being singletons. Study-level results: Authors suggested each seasonal influenza vaccination recruits few new T cells.

This clonotype appeared many times. The antigen is unknown. The clonotype originates from a man in his fifties who received an inactivated influenza vaccine. The genes are TRBV18 and TRBJ2-5; D not certain. Specimen: PBMCs from blood, collected on the day of vaccination. The CDR3 reads CASSPQQQETQYF. The CDR3 bases are TGTGCCAGCTCACCGCAACAGCAAGAGACCCAGTACTTC. The full variable domain, its missing parts supplied by reference TRBV18 and TRBJ2-5, is NAGVMQNPRHLVRRRGQEARLRCSPMKGHSHVYWYRQLPEEGLKFMVYLQKENIIDESGMPKERFSAEFPKEGPSILRIQQVVRGDSAAYFCASSPQQQETQYFGPGTRLLVL.